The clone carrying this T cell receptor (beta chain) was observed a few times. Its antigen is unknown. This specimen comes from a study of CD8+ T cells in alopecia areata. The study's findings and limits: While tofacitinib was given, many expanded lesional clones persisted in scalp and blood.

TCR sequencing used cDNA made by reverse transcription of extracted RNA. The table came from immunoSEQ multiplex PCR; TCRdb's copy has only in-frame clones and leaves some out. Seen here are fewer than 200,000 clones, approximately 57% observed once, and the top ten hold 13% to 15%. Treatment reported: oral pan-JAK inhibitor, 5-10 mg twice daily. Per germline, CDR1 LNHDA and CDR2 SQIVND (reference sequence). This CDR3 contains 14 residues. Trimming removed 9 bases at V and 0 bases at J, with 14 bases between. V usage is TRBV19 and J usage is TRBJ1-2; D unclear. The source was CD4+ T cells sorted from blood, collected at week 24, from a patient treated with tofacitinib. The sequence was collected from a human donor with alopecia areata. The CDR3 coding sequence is TGTGCCAGCCGTCCGCCGAGGGCTAACTATGGCTACACCTTC. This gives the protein CASRPPRANYGYTF.